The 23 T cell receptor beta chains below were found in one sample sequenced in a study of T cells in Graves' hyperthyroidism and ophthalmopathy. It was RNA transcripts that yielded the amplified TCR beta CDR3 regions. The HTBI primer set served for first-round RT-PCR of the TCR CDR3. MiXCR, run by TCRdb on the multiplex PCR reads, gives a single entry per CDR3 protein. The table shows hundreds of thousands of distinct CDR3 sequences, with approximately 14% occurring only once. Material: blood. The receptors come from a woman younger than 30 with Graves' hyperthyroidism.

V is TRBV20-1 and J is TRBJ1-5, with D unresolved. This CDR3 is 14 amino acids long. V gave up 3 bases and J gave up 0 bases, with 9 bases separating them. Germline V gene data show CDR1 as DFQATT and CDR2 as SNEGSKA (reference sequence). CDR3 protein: CSASQFGSNQPQHF. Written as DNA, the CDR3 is TGCAGTGCTAGCCAATTCGGTAGCAATCAGCCCCAGCATTTT.

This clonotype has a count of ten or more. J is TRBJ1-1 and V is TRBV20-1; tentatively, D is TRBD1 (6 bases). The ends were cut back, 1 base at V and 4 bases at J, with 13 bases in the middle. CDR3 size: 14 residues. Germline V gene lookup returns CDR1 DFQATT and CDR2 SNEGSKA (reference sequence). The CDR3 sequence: CSARAPRGLTEAFF. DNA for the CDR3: TGCAGTGCTAGAGCCCCCAGGGGCCTCACTGAAGCTTTCTTT.

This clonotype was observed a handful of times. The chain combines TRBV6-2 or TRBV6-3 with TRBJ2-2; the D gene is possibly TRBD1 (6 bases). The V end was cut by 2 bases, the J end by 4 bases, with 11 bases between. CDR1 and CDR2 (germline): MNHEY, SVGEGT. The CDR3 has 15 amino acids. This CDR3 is CASSYGGGGTGELFF. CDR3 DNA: TGTGCCAGCAGTTACGGGGGCGGCGGCACCGGGGAGCTGTTTTTT.

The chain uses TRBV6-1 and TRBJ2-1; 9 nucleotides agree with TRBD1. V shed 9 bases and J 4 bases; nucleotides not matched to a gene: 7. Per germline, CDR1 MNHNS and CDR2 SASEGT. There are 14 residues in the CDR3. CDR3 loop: CASHDRGNYNEQFF. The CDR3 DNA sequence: TGTGCCAGTCACGACAGGGGGAATTACAATGAGCAGTTCTTC.

The DNA for the CDR3 is TGTGCCAGCAGCTACAGGGTGGGGGCCACTGAAGCTTTCTTT. Encoded protein: CASSYRVGATEAFF. This sequence joins TRBV7-2 and TRBJ1-1, with a tentative D call TRBD1 (6 bases). The V gene lost 4 bases and the J gene lost 4 bases, with 13 bases spanning the gap. Germline CDR1 and CDR2: SGHTA and FQGNSA. The CDR3 totals 14 residues.

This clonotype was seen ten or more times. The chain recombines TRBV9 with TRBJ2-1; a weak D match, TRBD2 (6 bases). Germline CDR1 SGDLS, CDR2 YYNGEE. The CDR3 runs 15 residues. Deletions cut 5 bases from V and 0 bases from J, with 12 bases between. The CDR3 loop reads CASSAGGSSYNEQFF. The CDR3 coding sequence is TGTGCCAGCAGTGCCGGGGGAAGCTCCTACAATGAGCAGTTCTTC.

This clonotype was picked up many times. The CDR3: CASSQDVRGNRYEQYF. In DNA form, the CDR3 reads TGTGCCAGCAGCCAAGATGTAAGGGGAAACCGCTACGAGCAGTACTTC. The V call is TRBV3-1, the J call TRBJ2-7; D perhaps matches TRBD1 (5 bases). CDR3 length: 16 amino acids. The V end lost 0 bases, the J end lost 3 bases, and 15 bases lay between the germline ends. In germline, CDR1 is LGHDT, CDR2 YNNKEL (reference sequence).

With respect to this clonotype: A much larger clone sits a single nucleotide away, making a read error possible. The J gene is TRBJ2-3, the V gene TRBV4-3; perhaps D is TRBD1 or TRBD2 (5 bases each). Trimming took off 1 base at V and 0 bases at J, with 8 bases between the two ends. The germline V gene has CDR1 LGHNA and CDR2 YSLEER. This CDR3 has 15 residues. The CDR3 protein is CASSQGWGSTDTQYF. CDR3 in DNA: TGCGCCAGCAGCCAAGGGTGGGGGAGCACAGATACGCAGTATTTT.

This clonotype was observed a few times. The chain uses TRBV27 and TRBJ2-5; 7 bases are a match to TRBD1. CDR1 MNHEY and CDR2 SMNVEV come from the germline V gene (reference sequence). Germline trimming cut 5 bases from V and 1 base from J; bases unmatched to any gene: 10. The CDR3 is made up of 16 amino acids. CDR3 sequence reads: CASSAFSGQIQETQYF. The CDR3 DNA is TGTGCCAGCAGTGCATTCTCGGGACAGATCCAAGAGACCCAGTACTTC.

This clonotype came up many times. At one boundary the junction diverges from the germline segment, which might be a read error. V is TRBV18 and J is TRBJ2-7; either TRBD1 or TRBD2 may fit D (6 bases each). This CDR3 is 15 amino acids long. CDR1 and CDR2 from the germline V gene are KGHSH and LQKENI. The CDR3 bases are TGTGCCAGCTCGCCACGGGGGCAGGGGATGGGCGAGCAGTACTTC. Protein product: CASSPRGQGMGEQYF. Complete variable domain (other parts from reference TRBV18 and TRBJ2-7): NAGVMQNPRHLVRRRGQEARLRCSPMKGHSHVYWYRQLPEEGLKFMVYLQKENIIDESGMPKERFSAEFPKEGPSILRIQQVVRGDSAAYFCASSPRGQGMGEQYFGPGTRLTVT.

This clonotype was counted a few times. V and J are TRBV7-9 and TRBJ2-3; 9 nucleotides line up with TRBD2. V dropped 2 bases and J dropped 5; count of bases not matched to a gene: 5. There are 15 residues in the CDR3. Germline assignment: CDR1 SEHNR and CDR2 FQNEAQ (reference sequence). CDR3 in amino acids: CASSLRGGAVDTQYF. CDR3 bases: TGTGCCAGCAGCTTACGCGGGGGGGCGGTAGATACGCAGTATTTT.

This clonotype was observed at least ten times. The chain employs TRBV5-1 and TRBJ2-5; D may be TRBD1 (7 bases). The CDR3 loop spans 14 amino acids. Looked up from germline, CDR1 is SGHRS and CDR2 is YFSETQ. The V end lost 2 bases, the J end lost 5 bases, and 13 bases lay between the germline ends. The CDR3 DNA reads TGCGCCAGCAGCTTCGGAGGGGGCACCGAGACCCAGTACTTC. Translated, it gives CASSFGGGTETQYF.

The CDR3 here is CASSLVIGSSGNTIYF. CDR3 coding DNA: TGTGCCAGCAGTTTAGTTATAGGGAGCTCTGGAAACACCATATATTTT. The chain is built from TRBV28 and TRBJ1-3, with no clear D. CDR1 and CDR2 from the germline V gene are MDHEN and SYDVKM. The CDR3 extends over 16 amino acids. Trimming took off 2 bases at V and 0 bases at J, with 11 bases between the two ends.

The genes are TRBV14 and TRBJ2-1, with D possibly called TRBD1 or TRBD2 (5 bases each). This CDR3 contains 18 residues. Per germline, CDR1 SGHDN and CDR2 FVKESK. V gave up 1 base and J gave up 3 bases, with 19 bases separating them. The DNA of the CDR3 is TGTGCCAGCAGCCAAGTAATCCGGGACGGAAAAATCTACAATGAGCAGTTCTTC. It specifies CASSQVIRDGKIYNEQFF.

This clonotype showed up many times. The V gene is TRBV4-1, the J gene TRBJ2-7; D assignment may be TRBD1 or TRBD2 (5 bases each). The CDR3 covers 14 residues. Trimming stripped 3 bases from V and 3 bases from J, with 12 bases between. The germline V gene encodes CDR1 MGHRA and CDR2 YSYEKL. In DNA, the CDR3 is TGCGCCAGCAGCCAGACCCGGGACCACTACGAGCAGTACTTC. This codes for CASSQTRDHYEQYF.

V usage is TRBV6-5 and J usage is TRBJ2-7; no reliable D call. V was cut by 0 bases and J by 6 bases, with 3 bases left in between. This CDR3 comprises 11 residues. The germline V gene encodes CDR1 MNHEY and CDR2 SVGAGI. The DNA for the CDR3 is TGTGCCAGCAGTTACTCGAGCGAGCAGTACTTC. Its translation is CASSYSSEQYF.

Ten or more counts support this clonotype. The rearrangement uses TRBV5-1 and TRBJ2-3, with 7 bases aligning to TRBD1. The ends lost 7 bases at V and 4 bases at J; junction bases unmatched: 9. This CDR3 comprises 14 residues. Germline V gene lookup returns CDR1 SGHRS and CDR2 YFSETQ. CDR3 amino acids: CASFKAGGPDTQYF. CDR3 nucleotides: TGCGCCAGCTTTAAGGCAGGGGGACCAGATACGCAGTATTTT.

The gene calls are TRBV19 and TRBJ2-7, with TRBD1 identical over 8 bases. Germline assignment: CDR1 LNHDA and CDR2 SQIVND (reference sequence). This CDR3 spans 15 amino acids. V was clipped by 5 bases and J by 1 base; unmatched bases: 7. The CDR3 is CASSRDRGFSYEQYF. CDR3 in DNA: TGTGCCAGTAGTCGAGACAGGGGATTTTCCTACGAGCAGTACTTC.

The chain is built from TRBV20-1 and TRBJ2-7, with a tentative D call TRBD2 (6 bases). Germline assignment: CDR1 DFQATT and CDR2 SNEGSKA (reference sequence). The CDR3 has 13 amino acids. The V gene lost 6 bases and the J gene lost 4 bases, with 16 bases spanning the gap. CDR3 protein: CSAESGGTYEQYF. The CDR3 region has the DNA TGCAGTGCCGAGAGCGGCGGGACTTACGAGCAGTACTTC.

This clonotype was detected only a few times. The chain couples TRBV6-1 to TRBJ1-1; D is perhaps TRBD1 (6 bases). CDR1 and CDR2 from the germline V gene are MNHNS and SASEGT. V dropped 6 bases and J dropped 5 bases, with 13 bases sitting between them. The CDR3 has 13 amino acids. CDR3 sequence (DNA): TGTGCCAGCAGCTTACAGGGAGCTACTGAAGCTTTCTTT. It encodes CASSLQGATEAFF.

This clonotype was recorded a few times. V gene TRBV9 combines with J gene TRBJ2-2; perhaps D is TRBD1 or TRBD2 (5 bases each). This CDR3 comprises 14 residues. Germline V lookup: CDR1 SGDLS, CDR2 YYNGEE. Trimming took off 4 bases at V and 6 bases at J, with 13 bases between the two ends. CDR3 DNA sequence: TGTGCCAGCAGCATCGATGGGGGTTCCGGGGAGCTGTTTTTT. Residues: CASSIDGGSGELFF.

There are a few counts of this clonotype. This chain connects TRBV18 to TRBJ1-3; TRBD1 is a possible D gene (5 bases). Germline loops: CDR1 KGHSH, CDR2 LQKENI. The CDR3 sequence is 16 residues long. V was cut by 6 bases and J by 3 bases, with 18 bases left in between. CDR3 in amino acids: CASSLKQAPIGNTIYF. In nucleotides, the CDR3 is TGTGCCAGCTCCCTGAAACAGGCCCCCATTGGAAACACCATATATTTT.

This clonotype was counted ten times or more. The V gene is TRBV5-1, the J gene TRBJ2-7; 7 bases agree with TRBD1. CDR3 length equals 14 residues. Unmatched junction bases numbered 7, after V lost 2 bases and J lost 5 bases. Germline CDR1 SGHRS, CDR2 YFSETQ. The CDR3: CASSFTGEGNEQYF. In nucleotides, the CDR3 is TGCGCCAGCAGCTTTACAGGGGAAGGCAACGAGCAGTACTTC.